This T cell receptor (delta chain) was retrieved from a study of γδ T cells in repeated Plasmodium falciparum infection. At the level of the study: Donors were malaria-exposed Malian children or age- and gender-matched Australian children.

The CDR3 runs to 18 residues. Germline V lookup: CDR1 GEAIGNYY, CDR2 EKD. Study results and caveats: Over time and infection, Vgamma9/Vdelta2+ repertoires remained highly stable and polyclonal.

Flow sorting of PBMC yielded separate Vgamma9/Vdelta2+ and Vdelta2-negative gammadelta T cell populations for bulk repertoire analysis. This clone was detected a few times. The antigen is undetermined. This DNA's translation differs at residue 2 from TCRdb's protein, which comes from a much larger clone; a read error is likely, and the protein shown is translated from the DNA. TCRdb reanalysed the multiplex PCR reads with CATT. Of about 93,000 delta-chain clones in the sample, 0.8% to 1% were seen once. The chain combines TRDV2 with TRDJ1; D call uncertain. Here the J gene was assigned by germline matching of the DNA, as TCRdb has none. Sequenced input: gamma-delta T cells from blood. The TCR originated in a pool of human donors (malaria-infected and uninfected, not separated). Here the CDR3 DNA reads TGTTCCTGTGACACTTTGCACGCGCGGAGTGAGTACACCGATAAACTCATCTTT. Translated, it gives CSCDTLHARSEYTDKLIF.